The 25 T cell receptor beta chains given below trace back to one sample, sequenced in a study of T cell responses to AZD1222 COVID-19 vaccine. Assay: immunoSEQ multiplex PCR; the TCRdb copy retains only in-frame clones and omits some. Of about 150,000 clones listed, approximately 94% are singletons. Here the sequenced sample was peripheral blood, taken on day 0 of AZD1222 vaccination. The receptors here all came from an adult in good health.

The CDR3 DNA sequence: TGTGCCAGCAGCTCACGGACAGGGGGCAGTGAAAAACTGTTTTTT. Its protein is CASSSRTGGSEKLFF. V gene TRBV5-4 combines with J gene TRBJ1-4; 11 bases line up with TRBD1. V lost 3 bases to trimming and J lost 7 bases; unmatched junction nucleotides: 5. The CDR3 spans 15 residues. The germline gives CDR1 SGHNT, CDR2 YYREEE (reference sequence).

This clone showed up just once. The chain uses TRBV12-3 or TRBV12-4 and TRBJ1-2, with a weak D call TRBD1 (6 bases). This CDR3 spans 13 amino acids. V lost 5 bases to trimming and J lost 7 bases, with 14 bases between them. The CDR3 is CASSRQDSFGYTF. In nucleotides, the CDR3 is TGTGCCAGCAGTAGACAGGACTCATTTGGCTACACCTTC.

The rearrangement uses TRBV5-1 and TRBJ2-1, with TRBD2 identical over 10 bases. V was clipped by 4 bases and J by 5 bases; unmatched bases: 3. Germline-derived CDR1 and CDR2 are SGHRS and YFSETQ. This CDR3 comprises 14 residues. CDR3 sequence (DNA): TGCGCCAGCAGCATCGGGACTAGCGACAATGAGCAGTTCTTC. Translation gives CASSIGTSDNEQFF.

The chain recombines TRBV27 with TRBJ2-5; 7 positions match TRBD1. This CDR3 comprises 13 residues. The germline V gene has CDR1 MNHEY and CDR2 SMNVEV (reference sequence). V lost 5 bases and J lost 5; bases outside the gene matches: 5. Here the CDR3 reads CASSHRGGETQYF. Here the CDR3 DNA reads TGTGCCAGCAGTCATCGAGGGGGCGAGACCCAGTACTTC.

CDR3 protein: CASSEGQSISLFF. CDR3 bases: TGTGCCAGCAGTGAAGGACAGTCAATTAGCCTGTTTTTT. The chain couples TRBV2 to TRBJ1-4; the D gene is possibly TRBD1 (5 bases). Per the germline V gene, CDR1 is SNHLY and CDR2 is FYNNEI. The V and J ends lost 1 base and 14 bases respectively, with 14 bases between them. CDR3 length: 13 amino acids.

The chain carries TRBV11-2 and TRBJ1-3; D unresolved. Trimming shortened V by 2 bases and J by 0 bases, and 5 bases separated the two germline ends. The germline gives CDR1 SGHAT, CDR2 FQNNGV. The length of the CDR3 is 14 residues. The DNA for the CDR3 is TGTGCCAGCAGCTTACAGAACTCTGGAAACACCATATATTTT. It codes for CASSLQNSGNTIYF. The entire variable domain, with the rest obtained from reference TRBV11-2 and TRBJ1-3, is as follows: EAGVAQSPRYKIIEKRQSVAFWCNPISGHATLYWYQQILGQGPKLLIQFQNNGVVDDSQLPKDRFSAERLKGVDSTLKIQPAKLEDSAVYLCASSLQNSGNTIYFGEGSWLTVV.

This CDR3 reads CASSLTEGQGVREPQHF. The CDR3 region has the DNA TGTGCCAGCAGCTTAACGGAGGGACAGGGGGTGAGGGAGCCCCAGCATTTT. The V gene is TRBV7-3, the J gene TRBJ1-5, with 11 nucleotides matching TRBD1. CDR3 size: 17 residues. The V segment lost 0 bases and the J segment 8 bases; nucleotides outside the gene matches: 9. The germline gives CDR1 SGHTA, CDR2 FQGTGA. The variable domain in full, completed from reference TRBV7-3 and TRBJ1-5, reads GAGVSQTPSNKVTEKGKYVELRCDPISGHTALYWYRQSLGQGPEFLIYFQGTGAADDSGLPNDRFFAVRPEGSVSTLKIQRTERGDSAVYLCASSLTEGQGVREPQHFGDGTRLSIL.

This clone has only a few counts. This chain uses TRBV9 with TRBJ1-2; D remains unclear. With 3 bases removed from V and 6 bases from J, the gap between germline ends came to 12 bases. Germline V CDR1 and CDR2: SGDLS, YYNGEE. The CDR3 has 13 residues. The chain's CDR3 is CASSASSGNGYTF. The DNA for the CDR3 is TGTGCCAGCAGCGCCAGCTCGGGGAATGGCTACACCTTC.

V gene TRBV5-8 combines with J gene TRBJ2-1; D remains unclear. Germline CDR1 is SGHTS and CDR2 is YDEGEE. The CDR3 has 13 amino acids. V was pared by 5 bases and J by 2 bases, with 8 bases between. The CDR3 protein is CASRAYPYNEQFF. The CDR3 bases are TGTGCCAGCAGAGCTTATCCCTACAATGAGCAGTTCTTC.

The rearrangement links TRBV6-6 to TRBJ1-1; D not resolved. The V and J ends lost 3 bases and 1 base respectively, with 9 bases between them. The germline V gene has CDR1 MNHNY and CDR2 SVGAGI (reference sequence). The CDR3 is 14 amino acids. The CDR3 coding sequence is TGTGCCAGCAGTTATGTCAGAGGGAACACTGAAGCTTTCTTT. Translation: CASSYVRGNTEAFF.

This sequence joins TRBV5-4 and TRBJ1-1; no definite D call. V lost 5 bases and J lost 5, with 19 bases in between. The germline CDR1 and CDR2 sequences are SGHNT and YYREEE (reference sequence). CDR3 length: 15 amino acids. CDR3 amino acids: CASRHTRGLFTEAFF. The CDR3 DNA sequence: TGTGCCAGCAGACATACAAGAGGTTTGTTTACTGAAGCTTTCTTT.

The rearrangement links TRBV5-4 to TRBJ2-1, with D possibly TRBD2 on 5 matching bases. The germline CDR1 and CDR2 sequences are SGHNT and YYREEE (reference sequence). The CDR3 has 13 amino acids. V lost 0 bases, J lost 8 bases, and 9 bases lay in between. In nucleotides, the CDR3 is TGTGCCAGCAGCTTGGTTCTAGCCCATGAGCAGTTCTTC. Its translation is CASSLVLAHEQFF.

V is TRBV9 and J is TRBJ1-1, with unresolved D. V was clipped by 3 bases and J by 0 bases, with 6 bases between them. The CDR3 covers 13 residues. Germline CDR1 reads SGDLS; CDR2 reads YYNGEE. CDR3 nucleotides: TGTGCCAGCAGCGACCAGGTGAACACTGAAGCTTTCTTT. It specifies CASSDQVNTEAFF.

The V call is TRBV12-5, the J call TRBJ2-5, with D possibly matching TRBD1 (6 bases). Germline CDR1 LGHNT, CDR2 FRNRAP. V was trimmed by 0 bases and J by 2 bases, leaving 13 bases between them. This CDR3 is 16 amino acids long. CDR3 sequence: CASGLVLTGQQETQYF. The CDR3 DNA reads as TGTGCTAGTGGTTTGGTACTCACAGGGCAACAAGAGACCCAGTACTTC.

The chain carries TRBV7-6 and TRBJ2-3, with 10 nucleotides matching TRBD2. The CDR3 length is 15 residues. Germline values: CDR1 SGHVS, CDR2 FNYEAQ. J was trimmed by 4 bases and V by 5 bases; bases with no gene match: 6. CDR3 sequence reads: CASSRSGGPPDTQYF. In nucleotides, the CDR3 is TGTGCCAGCAGCCGTAGCGGGGGGCCCCCAGATACGCAGTATTTT.

V usage is TRBV10-3 and J usage is TRBJ1-2; 7 bases map to TRBD1. The CDR3 length is 13 residues. V lost 5 bases to trimming and J lost 8 bases; unmatched junction nucleotides: 8. The germline V gene encodes CDR1 ENHRY and CDR2 SYGVKD. CDR3 DNA: TGTGCCATCAGTCGACAGGGTTTAGAGGGCTACACCTTC. Translation gives CAISRQGLEGYTF.

The V and J genes are TRBV5-4 and TRBJ1-3; D is unresolved. The CDR3 contains 14 residues. Trimming took off 0 bases at V and 0 bases at J, with 4 bases between the two ends. The germline V gene encodes CDR1 SGHNT and CDR2 YYREEE (reference sequence). CDR3 residues: CASSLGISGNTIYF. In DNA form, the CDR3 reads TGTGCCAGCAGCTTGGGCATCTCTGGAAACACCATATATTTT.

V and J are TRBV5-1 and TRBJ1-5, with D tentatively TRBD1 (5 bases). V dropped 0 bases and J dropped 6 bases, with 13 bases sitting between them. The CDR3 is made up of 15 amino acids. Looked up from germline, CDR1 is SGHRS and CDR2 is YFSETQ. This chain's CDR3 is CASSLVAGDGQPQHF. CDR3 nucleotide sequence: TGCGCCAGCAGCTTGGTTGCGGGGGACGGTCAGCCCCAGCATTTT.

V is TRBV7-3 and J is TRBJ1-1; D not certain. V was pared by 0 bases and J by 1 base, with 6 bases between. Germline V gene sequence: CDR1 SGHTA, CDR2 FQGTGA. This CDR3 spans 14 amino acids. Here the CDR3 DNA reads TGTGCCAGCAGCTTAACTGCCGGGAACACTGAAGCTTTCTTT. Its protein is CASSLTAGNTEAFF.

The chain combines TRBV13 with TRBJ1-5, with D possibly being TRBD1 (6 bases). The V gene's germline CDR1 is PRHDT and CDR2 FYEKMQ (reference sequence). The CDR3 has 15 residues. V was clipped by 3 bases and J by 4 bases, with 13 bases between them. In nucleotides, the CDR3 is TGTGCCAGCAGCTTGGGCCGGACAGTAAATCAGCCCCAGCATTTT. Amino acid sequence: CASSLGRTVNQPQHF. Full variable domain (missing parts from reference TRBV13 and TRBJ1-5): AAGVIQSPRHLIKEKRETATLKCYPIPRHDTVYWYQQGPGQDPQFLISFYEKMQSDKGSIPDRFSAQQFSDYHSELNMSSLELGDSALYFCASSLGRTVNQPQHFGDGTRLSIL.

This chain uses TRBV6-5 with TRBJ1-1, with 10 bases that match TRBD1. Germline lookup yields CDR1 MNHEY and CDR2 SVGAGI. After removal of 8 bases from V and 6 bases from J, the junction contained 6 bases not matched to a gene. The CDR3 spans 13 residues. CDR3 loop: CASGRQGAPEAFF. The CDR3, as DNA: TGTGCCAGCGGAAGACAGGGGGCCCCTGAAGCTTTCTTT.

The chain has TRBV5-1 and TRBJ1-2; no definite D call. CDR1 is SGHRS, CDR2 YFSETQ, per germline. Trimming took off 2 bases at V and 2 bases at J, with 10 bases between the two ends. This CDR3 has 14 residues. The CDR3 region has the DNA TGCGCCAGCAGCTTTGAGACACCAAACTATGGCTACACCTTC. This encodes CASSFETPNYGYTF.

The chain couples TRBV7-3 to TRBJ2-2, with 12 bases lining up with TRBD1. The CDR3 runs to 14 residues. After removal of 5 bases from V and 11 bases from J, the junction contained 6 bases not matched to a gene. CDR1 and CDR2 (germline): SGHTA, FQGTGA. The CDR3 is CASSRPGTGGELFF. The CDR3 coding sequence is TGTGCCAGCAGCCGTCCCGGGACAGGGGGCGAGCTGTTTTTT.

This chain links TRBV5-8 with TRBJ1-5; 7 nucleotides match TRBD1. The V and J ends lost 4 bases and 1 base, in that order; junction bases with no gene match: 5. The V gene's germline CDR1 is SGHTS and CDR2 YDEGEE. The CDR3 covers 15 residues. The CDR3 DNA reads as TGTGCCAGCAGCCTGAGACAGGGAAGCAATCAGCCCCAGCATTTT. Translating gives CASSLRQGSNQPQHF.

The chain links TRBV5-1 to TRBJ1-3; 9 bases agree with TRBD1. After removal of 2 bases from V and 0 bases from J, the junction contained 3 bases not matched to a gene. The CDR3 contains 16 residues. Germline CDR1 and CDR2: SGHRS and YFSETQ. The CDR3 bases are TGCGCCAGCAGCTTACAGGGGGCAAACTCTGGAAACACCATATATTTT. Its protein product is CASSLQGANSGNTIYF. The complete variable domain, with remaining parts taken from reference TRBV5-1 and TRBJ1-3, reads KAGVTQTPRYLIKTRGQQVTLSCSPISGHRSVSWYQQTPGQGLQFLFEYFSETQRNKGNFPGRFSGRQFSNSRSEMNVSTLELGDSALYLCASSLQGANSGNTIYFGEGSWLTVV.